The entry that follows covers one T cell receptor beta chain sequence. Germline lookup yields CDR1 MNHEY and CDR2 SVGAGI. With 6 bases clipped from V and 9 bases from J, the junction kept 9 bases outside the gene matches. The CDR3 runs to 13 residues. Generated by immunoSEQ multiplex PCR, the TCRdb table keeps only in-frame clones and is missing some. This table has approximately 100,000 clones, around 87% appearing once. These data originate in a study of blood T cell repertoires in COVID-19. The clonotype comes from a woman aged 80 or older with acute or convalescent COVID-19. V gene TRBV6-5 combines with J gene TRBJ2-5; 8 nucleotides line up with TRBD1. What was sequenced was peripheral blood. The CDR3 region has the DNA TGTGCCAGCAGCCAGGGGGCCCGGGCTGCCCAGTACTTC. Protein sequence: CASSQGARAAQYF.